The rows below give T cell receptor beta chains drawn from one sample of a study of regulatory T cells in long-lasting Graves disease. Using its own MiXCR run on the multiplex PCR reads, TCRdb lists one record per CDR3 protein. Here the sample spans fewer than 400,000 distinct CDR3 sequences, less than 25% being singletons. Sequencing used peripheral blood mononuclear cells (PBMCs), obtained when the disease was refractory, from a patient treated with antithyroid drugs. These receptors were taken from a female donor with Graves disease. CDR3s include the opening cysteine and the closing phenylalanine or tryptophan. Fields, in order: D gene, clone size, V gene, J gene, CDR3 protein, CDR3 DNA. The D gene is left open where the match is weak. The size field is filled for only some rows; it gives once, few, many or a size class.

D: NA; size: many; V: TRBV12-3/TRBV12-4; J: TRBJ2-7; CDR3: CASSSGTFPYEQYF; DNA: TGTGCCAGCAGTTCCGGGACATTCCCCTACGAGCAGTACTTC
D: TRBD1; size: many; V: TRBV12-3/TRBV12-4; J: TRBJ2-7; CDR3: CASRQTGLVYEQYF; DNA: TGTGCCAGCAGGCAGACAGGGTTGGTATACGAGCAGTACTTC
D: NA; size: many; V: TRBV9; J: TRBJ1-2; CDR3: CASSVARQGTYGYTF; DNA: TGTGCCAGCAGCGTAGCTCGGCAGGGAACATATGGCTACACCTTC
D: TRBD2; size: NA; V: TRBV7-6; J: TRBJ2-5; CDR3: CASSWGLAGGPGETQYF; DNA: TGTGCCAGCAGCTGGGGACTAGCGGGAGGGCCAGGAGAGACCCAGTACTTC
D: TRBD2; size: NA; V: TRBV6-1; J: TRBJ2-1; CDR3: CASRPPLGLADNEQFF; DNA: TGTGCCAGCAGACCCCCGCTAGGACTAGCGGACAATGAGCAGTTCTTC
D: NA; size: many; V: TRBV28; J: TRBJ2-7; CDR3: CASSTRRRGSYEQYF; DNA: TGTGCCAGCAGTACCCGTCGACGAGGTTCCTACGAGCAGTACTTC
D: TRBD1; size: few; V: TRBV6-1; J: TRBJ1-5; CDR3: CASSGGQGENQPQHF; DNA: TGTGCCAGCAGTGGAGGACAGGGAGAGAATCAGCCCCAGCATTTT
D: NA; size: few; V: TRBV6-1; J: TRBJ2-7; CDR3: CASSARTNEQYF; DNA: TGTGCCAGCAGTGCACGGACTAACGAGCAGTACTTC
D: NA; size: NA; V: TRBV3-1; J: TRBJ2-1; CDR3: CASSQDPGLGYNEQFF; DNA: TGTGCCAGCAGCCAAGATCCGGGTCTTGGCTACAATGAGCAGTTCTTC
D: TRBD1; size: many; V: TRBV20-1; J: TRBJ1-1; CDR3: CSARADRGTDTEAFF; DNA: TGCAGTGCTAGAGCAGACAGGGGGACGGACACTGAAGCTTTCTTT
D: TRBD1; size: NA; V: TRBV7-2; J: TRBJ2-3; CDR3: CASSRRQGFYF; DNA: TGTGCCAGCAGCCGTCGACAGGGTTTTTATTTT
D: NA; size: many; V: TRBV28; J: TRBJ1-5; CDR3: CASSLPARAQHF; DNA: TGTGCCAGCAGTTTACCCGCCAGGGCCCAGCATTTT
D: NA; size: NA; V: TRBV24-1; J: TRBJ2-7; CDR3: CATRDRRVDEQYF; DNA: TGTGCCACCAGGGACCGACGGGTGGACGAGCAGTACTTC
D: NA; size: few; V: TRBV5-1; J: TRBJ1-1; CDR3: CASSLGLKVNTEAFF; DNA: TGCGCCAGCAGCTTGGGACTAAAAGTCAACACTGAAGCTTTCTTT
D: NA; size: many; V: TRBV30; J: TRBJ1-1; CDR3: CAWSVWGQNTEAFF; DNA: TGTGCCTGGAGTGTATGGGGTCAGAACACTGAAGCTTTCTTT
D: TRBD1; size: NA; V: TRBV4-2; J: TRBJ2-7; CDR3: CASSQGDSYAYEQYF; DNA: TGTGCCAGCAGCCAAGGGGACAGCTACGCCTACGAGCAGTACTTC
D: NA; size: few; V: TRBV28; J: TRBJ2-1; CDR3: CASQGPGVYNEQFF; DNA: TGTGCCAGCCAGGGCCCCGGGGTTTACAATGAGCAGTTCTTC
D: TRBD2; size: NA; V: TRBV30; J: TRBJ2-3; CDR3: CAWSVIRAGPTDTQYF; DNA: TGTGCCTGGAGTGTAATTAGAGCGGGACCCACAGATACGCAGTATTTT
D: NA; size: few; V: TRBV6-5; J: TRBJ2-7; CDR3: CASSYSAGALSYEQYF; DNA: TGTGCCAGCAGTTACTCGGCAGGGGCCTTGTCCTACGAGCAGTACTTC
D: TRBD1; size: NA; V: TRBV12-3/TRBV12-4; J: TRBJ1-3; CDR3: CASSSSGTAPGNTIYF; DNA: TGTGCCAGCAGTTCCTCCGGGACAGCCCCTGGAAACACCATATATTTT
D: NA; size: few; V: TRBV19; J: TRBJ1-5; CDR3: CASRWGVGSNQPQHF; DNA: TGTGCCAGTAGATGGGGGGTCGGTAGCAATCAGCCCCAGCATTTT
D: NA; size: many; V: TRBV2; J: TRBJ2-7; CDR3: CASSLLRTAAYEQYF; DNA: TGTGCCAGCAGTCTCCTTCGGACGGCGGCCTACGAGCAGTACTTC
D: TRBD2; size: NA; V: TRBV28; J: TRBJ2-1; CDR3: CASSFLTGGVFF; DNA: TGTGCCAGCAGTTTCCTAACGGGAGGGGTGTTCTTC
D: NA; size: NA; V: TRBV10-3; J: TRBJ2-2; CDR3: CAIKPSGPTGELFF; DNA: TGTGCCATTAAACCAAGCGGACCCACCGGGGAGCTGTTTTTT
D: NA; size: few; V: TRBV5-1; J: TRBJ2-2; CDR3: CASSPPVPEHTGELFF; DNA: TGCGCCAGCAGCCCGCCGGTACCAGAGCACACCGGGGAGCTGTTTTTT
D: NA; size: NA; V: TRBV5-1; J: TRBJ2-7; CDR3: CASSIVGRPYEQYF; DNA: TGCGCCAGCAGCATAGTCGGACGACCCTACGAGCAGTACTTC